Sequencing of this TCR beta chain was carried out in a study of T cells expressing NK-cell markers. CDR1 is SGHKS and CDR2 is YYEKEE in the germline V gene (reference sequence). The CDR3 runs 14 residues. No DNA is given; TCRdb re-called the 5' RACE reads and lists each CDR3 protein once. In total, the table holds a few hundred thousand distinct CDR3 sequences. Sample: blood T cells: a sorted CD56 or NKG2C T cell subset, CD4+ or CD8+ T cells, or bulk PBMC T cells (not recorded which). This receptor was identified in a man between 18 and 69 years old in good health. This chain links TRBV5-5 with TRBJ2-1; the D gene TCRdb calls, TRBD2, cannot be checked with no DNA. CDR3 protein: CASSLVGSVGEQFF.